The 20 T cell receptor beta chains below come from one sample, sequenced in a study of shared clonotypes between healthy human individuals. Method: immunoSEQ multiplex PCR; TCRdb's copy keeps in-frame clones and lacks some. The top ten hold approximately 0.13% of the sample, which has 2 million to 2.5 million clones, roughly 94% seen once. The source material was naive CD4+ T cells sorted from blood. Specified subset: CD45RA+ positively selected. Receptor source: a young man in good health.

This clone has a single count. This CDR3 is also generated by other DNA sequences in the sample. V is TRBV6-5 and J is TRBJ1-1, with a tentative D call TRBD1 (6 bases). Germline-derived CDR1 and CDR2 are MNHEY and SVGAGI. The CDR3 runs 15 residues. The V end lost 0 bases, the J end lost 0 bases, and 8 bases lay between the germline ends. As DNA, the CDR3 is TGTGCCAGCAGTTACTCGGGGACAATGAACACTGAAGCTTTCTTT. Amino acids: CASSYSGTMNTEAFF.

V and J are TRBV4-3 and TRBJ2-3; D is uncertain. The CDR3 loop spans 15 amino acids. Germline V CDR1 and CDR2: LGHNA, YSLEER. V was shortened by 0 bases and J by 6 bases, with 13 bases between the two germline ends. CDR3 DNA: TGCGCCAGCAGCCAAGATCGACCTAAAGGGGATACGCAGTATTTT. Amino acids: CASSQDRPKGDTQYF.

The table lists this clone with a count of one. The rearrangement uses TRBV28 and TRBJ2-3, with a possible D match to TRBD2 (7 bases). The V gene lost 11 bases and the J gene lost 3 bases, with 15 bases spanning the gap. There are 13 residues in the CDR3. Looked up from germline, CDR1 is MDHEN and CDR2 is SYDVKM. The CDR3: CAEGGAGTDTQYF. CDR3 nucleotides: TGTGCCGAAGGGGGGGCCGGGACAGATACGCAGTATTTT.

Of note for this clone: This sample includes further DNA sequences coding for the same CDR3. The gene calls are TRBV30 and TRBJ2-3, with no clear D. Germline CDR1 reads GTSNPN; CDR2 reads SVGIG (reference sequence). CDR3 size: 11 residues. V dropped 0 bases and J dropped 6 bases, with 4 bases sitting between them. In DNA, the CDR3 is TGTGCCTGGAGTGTCATGGATACGCAGTATTTT. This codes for CAWSVMDTQYF.

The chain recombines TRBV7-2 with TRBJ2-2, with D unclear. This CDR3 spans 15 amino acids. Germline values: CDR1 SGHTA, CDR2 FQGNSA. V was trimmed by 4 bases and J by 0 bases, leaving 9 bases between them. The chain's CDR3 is CASSSGLANTGELFF. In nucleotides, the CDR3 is TGTGCCAGCAGCTCGGGTCTAGCGAACACCGGGGAGCTGTTTTTT.

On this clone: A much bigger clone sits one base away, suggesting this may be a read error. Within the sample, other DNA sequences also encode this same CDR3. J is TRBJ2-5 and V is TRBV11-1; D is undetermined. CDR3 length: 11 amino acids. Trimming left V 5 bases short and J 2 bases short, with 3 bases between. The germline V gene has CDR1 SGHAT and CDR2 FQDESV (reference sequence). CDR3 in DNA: TGTGCCAGCAGCCTTCAAGAGACCCAGTACTTC. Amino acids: CASSLQETQYF.

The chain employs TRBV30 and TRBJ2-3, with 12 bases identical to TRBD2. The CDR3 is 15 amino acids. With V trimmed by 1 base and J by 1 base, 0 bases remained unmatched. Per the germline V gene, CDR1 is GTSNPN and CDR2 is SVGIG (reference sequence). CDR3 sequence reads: CAWSGLAGGTDTQYF. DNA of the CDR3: TGTGCCTGGAGTGGACTAGCGGGGGGCACAGATACGCAGTATTTT. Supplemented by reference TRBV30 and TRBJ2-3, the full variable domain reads SQTIHQWPATLVQPVGSPLSLECTVEGTSNPNLYWYRQAAGRGLQLLFYSVGIGQISSEVPQNLSASRPQDRQFILSSKKLLLSDSGFYLCAWSGLAGGTDTQYFGPGTRLTVL.

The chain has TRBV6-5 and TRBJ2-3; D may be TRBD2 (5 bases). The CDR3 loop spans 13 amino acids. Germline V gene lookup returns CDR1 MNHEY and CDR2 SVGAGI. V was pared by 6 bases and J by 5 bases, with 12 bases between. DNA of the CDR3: TGTGCCAGCAGGATGGCGGGCGGAGATACGCAGTATTTT. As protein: CASRMAGGDTQYF.

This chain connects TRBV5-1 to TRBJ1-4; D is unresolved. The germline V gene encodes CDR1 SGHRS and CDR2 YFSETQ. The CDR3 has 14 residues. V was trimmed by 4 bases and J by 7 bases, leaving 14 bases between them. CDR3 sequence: CASSDTGGGEKLFF. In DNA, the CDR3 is TGCGCCAGCAGCGATACTGGCGGCGGTGAAAAACTGTTTTTT.

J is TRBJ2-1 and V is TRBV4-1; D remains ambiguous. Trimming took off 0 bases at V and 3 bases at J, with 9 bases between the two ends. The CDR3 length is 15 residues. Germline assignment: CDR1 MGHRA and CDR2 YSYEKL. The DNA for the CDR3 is TGCGCCAGCAGCCAAGATATGACAAACTACAATGAGCAGTTCTTC. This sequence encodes CASSQDMTNYNEQFF.

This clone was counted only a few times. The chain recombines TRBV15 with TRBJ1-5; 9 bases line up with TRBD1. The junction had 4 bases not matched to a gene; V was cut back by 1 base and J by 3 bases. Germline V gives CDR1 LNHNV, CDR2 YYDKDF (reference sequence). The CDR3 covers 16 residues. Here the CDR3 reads CATSRGTGEINQPQHF. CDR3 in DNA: TGTGCCACCAGCAGAGGGACAGGGGAAATCAATCAGCCCCAGCATTTT.

The CDR3: CASSNSGRETDTQYF. The DNA for the CDR3 is TGTGCCAGCAGTAATAGCGGGAGGGAGACAGATACGCAGTATTTT. The gene calls are TRBV6-5 and TRBJ2-3, with 11 bases matching TRBD2. The CDR3 totals 15 residues. Trimming removed 5 bases from V and 3 bases from J; junction bases left unmatched: 4. From germline, CDR1 is MNHEY and CDR2 SVGAGI.

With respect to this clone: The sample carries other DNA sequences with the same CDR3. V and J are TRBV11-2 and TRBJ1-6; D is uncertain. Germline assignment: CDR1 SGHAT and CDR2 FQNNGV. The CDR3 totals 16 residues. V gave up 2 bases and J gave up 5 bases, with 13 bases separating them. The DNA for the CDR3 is TGTGCCAGCAGCTTAAATGGGCCGAGAAATAATTCACCCCTCCACTTT. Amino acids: CASSLNGPRNNSPLHF. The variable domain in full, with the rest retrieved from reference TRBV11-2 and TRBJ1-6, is EAGVAQSPRYKIIEKRQSVAFWCNPISGHATLYWYQQILGQGPKLLIQFQNNGVVDDSQLPKDRFSAERLKGVDSTLKIQPAKLEDSAVYLCASSLNGPRNNSPLHFGNGTRLTVT.

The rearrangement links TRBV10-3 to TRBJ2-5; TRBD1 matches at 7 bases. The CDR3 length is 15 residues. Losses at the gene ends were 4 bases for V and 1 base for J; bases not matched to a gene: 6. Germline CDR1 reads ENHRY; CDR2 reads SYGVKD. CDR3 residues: CAISGDSKIQETQYF. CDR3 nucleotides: TGTGCCATCAGTGGGGACAGCAAAATCCAAGAGACCCAGTACTTC.

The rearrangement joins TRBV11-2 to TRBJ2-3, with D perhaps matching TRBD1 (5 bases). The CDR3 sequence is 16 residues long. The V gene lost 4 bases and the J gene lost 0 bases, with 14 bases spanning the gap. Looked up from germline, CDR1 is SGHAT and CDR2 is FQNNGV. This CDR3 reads CASSSLRQISTDTQYF. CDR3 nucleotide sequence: TGTGCCAGCAGCTCCCTCCGACAGATTAGCACAGATACGCAGTATTTT.

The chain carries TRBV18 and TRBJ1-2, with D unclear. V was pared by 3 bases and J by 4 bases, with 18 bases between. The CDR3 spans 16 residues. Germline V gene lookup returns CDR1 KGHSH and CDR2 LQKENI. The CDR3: CASSPADSISLYGYTF. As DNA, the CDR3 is TGTGCCAGCTCACCGGCAGACTCCATTTCTCTCTATGGCTACACCTTC. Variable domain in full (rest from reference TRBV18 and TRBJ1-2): NAGVMQNPRHLVRRRGQEARLRCSPMKGHSHVYWYRQLPEEGLKFMVYLQKENIIDESGMPKERFSAEFPKEGPSILRIQQVVRGDSAAYFCASSPADSISLYGYTFGSGTRLTVV.

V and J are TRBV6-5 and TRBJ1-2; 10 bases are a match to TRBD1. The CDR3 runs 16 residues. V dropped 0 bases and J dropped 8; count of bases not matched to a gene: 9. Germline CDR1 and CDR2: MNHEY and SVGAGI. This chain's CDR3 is CASSYSKGTGAGGYTF. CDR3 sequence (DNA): TGTGCCAGCAGTTACTCGAAAGGGACAGGGGCCGGAGGCTACACCTTC.

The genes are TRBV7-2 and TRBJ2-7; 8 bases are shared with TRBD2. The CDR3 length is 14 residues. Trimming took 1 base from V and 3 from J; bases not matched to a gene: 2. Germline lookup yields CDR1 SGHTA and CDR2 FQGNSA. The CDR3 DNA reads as TGTGCCAGCAGCTTAGTTCTAGCGGGCTACGAGCAGTACTTC. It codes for CASSLVLAGYEQYF.

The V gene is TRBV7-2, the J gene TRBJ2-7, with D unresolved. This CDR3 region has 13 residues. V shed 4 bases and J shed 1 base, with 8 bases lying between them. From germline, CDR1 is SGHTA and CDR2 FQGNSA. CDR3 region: CASSSTGSYEQYF. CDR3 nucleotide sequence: TGTGCCAGCAGCTCTACCGGGTCCTACGAGCAGTACTTC.

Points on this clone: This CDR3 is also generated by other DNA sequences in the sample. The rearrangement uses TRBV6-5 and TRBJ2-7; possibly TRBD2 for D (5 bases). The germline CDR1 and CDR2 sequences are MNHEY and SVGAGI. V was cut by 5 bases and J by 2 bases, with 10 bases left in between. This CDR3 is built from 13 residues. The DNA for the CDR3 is TGTGCCAGCAGTCGGACGGGGACCTACGAGCAGTACTTC. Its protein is CASSRTGTYEQYF.